This T cell receptor (beta chain) is from a study of Ad26.COV2.S vaccination and SARS-CoV-2 variants. General study results and limits: People who got the vaccine or the placebo had similar non-spike TCR breadth. Those who received the vaccine showed greater spike-specific TCR breadth than those given placebo.

V was pared by 2 bases and J by 10 bases, with 7 bases of the junction left unmatched. The CDR3 sequence is 15 residues long. Germline V gives CDR1 PRHDT, CDR2 FYEKMQ (reference sequence). Profiled with immunoSEQ multiplex PCR; TCRdb holds only in-frame clones, not every one. The sample records over 110,000 clones, about nine tenths being singletons. A word on this clone: What it binds is unknown.

The gene calls are TRBV13 and TRBJ2-1; 11 nucleotides line up with TRBD2. This receptor was obtained from a human donor who had recovered from COVID-19. The sample in question was peripheral blood, obtained after recovery from COVID-19. This CDR3 is CASSLRTSGPGEQFF. The CDR3, as DNA: TGTGCCAGCAGCTTACGGACTAGCGGGCCGGGAGAGCAGTTCTTC. Combining the CDR3 with reference TRBV13 and TRBJ2-1 gives the whole variable domain AAGVIQSPRHLIKEKRETATLKCYPIPRHDTVYWYQQGPGQDPQFLISFYEKMQSDKGSIPDRFSAQQFSDYHSELNMSSLELGDSALYFCASSLRTSGPGEQFFGPGTRLTVL.